This T cell receptor (beta chain) was identified during a study of T cells in Graves' hyperthyroidism and ophthalmopathy. Study-level background: Peripheral blood draws took place at initial diagnosis, ahead of any treatment. Regarding the study as a whole: Blood also showed most of the thyroid clonotypes that were expanded above 0.001.

The germline V gene encodes CDR1 SNHLY and CDR2 FYNNEI. The length of the CDR3 is 15 residues. Diagnoses were made from clinical symptoms, serum measures (thyroxine and TRAb), thyroid ultrasound and orbital computed tomography. From RNA transcripts, TCR beta CDR3 regions were amplified. In the first-round RT-PCR of the TCR CDR3, the HTBI primer set was used. TCRdb ran MiXCR on the multiplex PCR reads and lists one entry per CDR3 protein. The repertoire includes hundreds of thousands of distinct CDR3 sequences, more than 30% of them detected once, and 7% to 10% sits in the top ten. This clonotype was observed once. Antigen unknown. Relative to the germline gene, one junction end is altered; a read error may explain this.

The receptor was isolated from a man between 18 and 29 years old with Graves' hyperthyroidism. The sample was blood. The chain joins TRBV2 to TRBJ2-7; 8 bases are shared with TRBD2. CDR3 amino acids: CASSETSSRAGELYF. The CDR3 DNA reads as TGTGCCAGCAGTGAGACTAGCTCCCGAGCGGGGGAGCTGTACTTC. The complete variable domain, with remaining parts taken from reference TRBV2 and TRBJ2-7, reads EPEVTQTPSHQVTQMGQEVILRCVPISNHLYFYWYRQILGQKVEFLVSFYNNEISEKSEIFDDQFSVERPDGSNFTLKIRSTKLEDSAMYFCASSETSSRAGELYFGPGTRLTVT.